This T cell receptor (beta chain) stems from a study of blood T cell repertoires in COVID-19. In the study overall: Nucleic acid was either cDNA or gDNA, and it came from T cells, B-cell-depleted T cells, or PBMCs.

The repertoire was sequenced with immunoSEQ multiplex PCR; TCRdb's copy has only in-frame clones and lacks some. In the table there are some 320,000 clones, about nine tenths of which are singletons. The CDR3 loop spans 14 amino acids. The germline gives CDR1 MDHEN, CDR2 SYDVKM. The V and J ends lost 7 bases and 0 bases, in that order; junction bases with no gene match: 5. The source of this sequence is a woman in her thirties who had recovered from COVID-19. The sequencing input was peripheral blood. V gene TRBV28 combines with J gene TRBJ2-7, with 8 bases lining up with TRBD1. Here the CDR3 DNA reads TGTGCCAGCACTCGGACAGGGAGCTCCTACGAGCAGTACTTC. It is translated as CASTRTGSSYEQYF.